This T cell receptor beta chain comes out of a study of T cell responses to AZD1222 COVID-19 vaccine (dated by TCRdb to the early 2020s). Regarding the research as a whole: Because spike-specific TCR depth and breadth did not differ between the two schedules, AZD1222 recipients who got a second dose at roughly 4 weeks were pooled with those who got a second dose at roughly 12 weeks. A total of 233 trial participants underwent TCR sequencing, of whom 207 received two doses of AZD1222 and roughly 25 received two doses of the MenACWY control vaccine. Trial participants were enrolled into age subgroups of 18-55, 56-69 and 70-plus years, which contained approximately 150, 28 and 58 TCR-sequenced participants, respectively.

Here is what the overall study found, with its caveats: Nearly half of unique spike-specific TCRs reportedly recognized epitopes outside regions mutated in the B.1.351 and B.1.1.7 variants. A significant rise in spike-specific TCR breadth and depth was observed after two AZD1222 doses relative to day 0 and relative to MenACWY recipients. The 56-69-year group was small, and its depth increase did not reach significance, likely because of low power. Because no samples from the day 14 peak response were available, repertoires could be characterized only after the peak T cell response. Most participants were white British and females outnumbered males, and the authors suggested that clonal diversity may have been underestimated. CD4 TCRs associated with the vaccine covered the entire spike protein, and the dominant responses were in regions 160-218 and 743-854. Only five to seven AZD1222 recipients were SARS-CoV-2 seropositive at baseline, limiting conclusions about previously exposed vaccinees.

The sample's time point label is to be understood as: baseline before first vaccination. Vaccinee samples were obtained from the UK trials COV001 and COV002, which included a single-blind randomized controlled phase 2/3 trial of AZD1222 (ChAdOx1 nCoV-19) in healthy adults. Trial participant PBMC samples were collected at day 0 and day 28 after the second dose for TCRbeta chain sequencing. CDR1 and CDR2 are drawn from the germline V gene: SGHTA, FQGTGA. Between the V and J ends, shortened by 1 base and 3 bases respectively, the junction contains 10 bases. From the cysteine up to the phenylalanine, the CDR3 has a length of 15 residues. Only the CDR3 part of the read is kept: 45 bases, read in frame from the first base. The CDR3 regions of human TCRbeta chains were subjected to immunosequencing. Under the source paper's analysis protocol: TCRs in the repertoires were matched against a reference library of SARS-CoV-2-specific TCRs that had been generated with the MIRA antigen-specificity platform. Breadth was defined as the fraction of unique TCRs that were SARS-CoV-2-associated. Depth was defined as the fraction of total T cells that were SARS-CoV-2-associated. Using the MIRA data, each spike-specific TCR was assigned both to the spike region to which the TCR was reactive and to a CD4 or CD8 class. Log10-transformed breadth and depth values were compared by one-way ANOVA with Sidak's multiple comparisons tests. As stored in TCRdb, this immuneACCESS dataset retains in-frame rearrangements with V and J assigned. A fraction of the clones does not appear; measured against another copy, unresolved V genes explain less than half of the discrepancy, and the remainder lacks a known reason. Clone size and the V and J calls come from that table; the DNA yielded D and trimming. Across this sample there are 130,000 to 150,000 clones, with around nine tenths seen only once. Approximately 1.5% of the sample goes to the ten largest clones.

A word on this clone: Its binding antigen is unknown. Base qualities are missing; no much larger clone stands one base away.

The TCR comes from an adult in good health. The chain links TRBV7-3 with TRBJ2-1, with a tentative D gene TRBD2 over 5 matching bases. The specimen was peripheral blood, collected on day 0 of AZD1222 vaccination. The base sequence is TGTGCCAGCAGCTTAAGCGGGTTGGGCTACAATGAGCAGTTCTTC. The encoded protein is CASSLSGLGYNEQFF.